This T cell receptor (beta chain) was recorded in a study of shared clonotypes between healthy human individuals. Cells designated naive CD8 were CD45RO-negative and were positively selected for CCR7, with terminally differentiated effector memory CD45RA+ cells excluded. Healthy HIV-negative adults with no recent acute infections or vaccinations were recruited as donors. As concerns this clone: The antigen is undetermined.

CDR3 size: 12 residues. V was clipped by 8 bases and J by 8 bases, with 12 bases between them. Germline V CDR1 and CDR2: MNHEY, SMNVEV (reference sequence). General observations from the study: Specimens sampled were limited to blood, with tissue repertoires likely differing.

The method was immunoSEQ multiplex PCR; TCRdb's version includes in-frame clones alone and lacks a portion of them. The sample has about 610,000 clones, roughly 95% seen once. The sample taken for sequencing was naive CD8+ T cells sorted from blood. V usage is TRBV27 and J usage is TRBJ1-4, with a possible D match to TRBD1 (5 bases). This clonotype was obtained from a woman aged 25-40 years in good health. This chain's CDR3 is CASGTGTEKLFF. The CDR3 DNA is TGTGCCAGCGGAACTGGGACCGAAAAACTGTTTTTT.